This T cell receptor beta chain is drawn from a study of T cell repertoires in cytomegalovirus infection. Study background: Public TCR beta signatures were indicative of both CMV infection and a matching HLA type. Points from the study as a whole: Dominating the ex vivo response were HLA-C-restricted CMV-specific TCR beta clonotypes. CMV carriers having the relevant HLA were flagged by cumulative public TCR beta family frequency.

Germline V CDR1 and CDR2: MGHRA, YSYEKL. The V end lost 3 bases, the J end lost 0 bases, and 14 bases lay between the germline ends. This CDR3 region has 16 residues. In TCRdb, the reads were re-called with MiXCR into one record per CDR3 protein. The sample has some 270,000 distinct CDR3 sequences, 15% to 20% seen once. At least ten counts were recorded for this clonotype. What it binds is unknown. The chain joins TRBV4-1 to TRBJ1-1; weak D call: TRBD1 (6 bases). This receptor was taken from a human donor in good health (CMV status not recorded). Some clones in this sample may be carry-over from other donors' samples. Sequenced input: CD8+ T cells from PBMCs. The CDR3 reads CASSHKPGALNTEAFF. In DNA form, the CDR3 reads TGCGCCAGCAGCCACAAACCAGGGGCTCTGAACACTGAAGCTTTCTTT.